This T cell receptor beta chain was captured by sequencing in a study of blood T cells in healthy people across ages. A sample-barcoded 5' primer and a J-beta primer mix were used in a second PCR of roughly 7 to 11 cycles. TCRdb fed the 5' RACE reads into MiXCR, producing one record per CDR3 protein. The sample has about 1,000,000 distinct CDR3 sequences; more than 35% are singletons. A note on this clonotype: The antigen is undetermined. A read error may produce the germline difference seen at one junction end.

The authors isolated at least 6.5 million PBMCs per sample. Whole-study findings and limits: Estimates based on one million T cells were treated as lower bounds. Compared with aged donors, long-lived donors showed fewer expanded clones, suggesting selection.

CDR3 length: 16 amino acids. Germline V lookup: CDR1 LGHNA, CDR2 YNFKEQ. Material for sequencing was blood. The J gene is TRBJ2-1, the V gene TRBV4-2; perhaps TRBD2 as D (6 bases). This clonotype was obtained from a woman aged 55 to 70 in good health. CDR3 region: CASSPIGTSSHNEQFF. CDR3 coding DNA: TGTGCCAGCAGCCCTATCGGAACTAGCTCCCACAATGAGCAGTTCTTC.